The T cell receptor (beta chain) described here comes from a study of T cell responses to AZD1222 COVID-19 vaccine. General study findings and limits: The study reported that nearly half of spike-specific TCRs target unmutated variant regions. Researchers took repertoire samples only after the peak T cell response had come. Vaccination with two AZD1222 doses was followed by a rise in Spike-specific TCR breadth and depth. Most donors were white British, females outnumbered males, and clonal diversity was possibly underestimated.

Concerning this clone itself: Antigen: not known.

Method: immunoSEQ multiplex PCR; TCRdb's copy keeps in-frame clones and lacks some. The profile shows about 170,000 clones, 85% to 90% of them singletons. Germline trimming cut 6 bases from V and 5 bases from J; bases unmatched to any gene: 3. The CDR3 runs to 13 residues. Germline-derived CDR1 and CDR2 are MDHEN and SYDVKM. The receptor comes from an adult in good health. The sample was peripheral blood, taken on day 0 of AZD1222 vaccination. J is TRBJ2-3 and V is TRBV28; 9 bases are a match to TRBD1. The CDR3 DNA reads as TGTGCCAGCAGCCCGACAGGGGGAGATACGCAGTATTTT. This translates into CASSPTGGDTQYF.